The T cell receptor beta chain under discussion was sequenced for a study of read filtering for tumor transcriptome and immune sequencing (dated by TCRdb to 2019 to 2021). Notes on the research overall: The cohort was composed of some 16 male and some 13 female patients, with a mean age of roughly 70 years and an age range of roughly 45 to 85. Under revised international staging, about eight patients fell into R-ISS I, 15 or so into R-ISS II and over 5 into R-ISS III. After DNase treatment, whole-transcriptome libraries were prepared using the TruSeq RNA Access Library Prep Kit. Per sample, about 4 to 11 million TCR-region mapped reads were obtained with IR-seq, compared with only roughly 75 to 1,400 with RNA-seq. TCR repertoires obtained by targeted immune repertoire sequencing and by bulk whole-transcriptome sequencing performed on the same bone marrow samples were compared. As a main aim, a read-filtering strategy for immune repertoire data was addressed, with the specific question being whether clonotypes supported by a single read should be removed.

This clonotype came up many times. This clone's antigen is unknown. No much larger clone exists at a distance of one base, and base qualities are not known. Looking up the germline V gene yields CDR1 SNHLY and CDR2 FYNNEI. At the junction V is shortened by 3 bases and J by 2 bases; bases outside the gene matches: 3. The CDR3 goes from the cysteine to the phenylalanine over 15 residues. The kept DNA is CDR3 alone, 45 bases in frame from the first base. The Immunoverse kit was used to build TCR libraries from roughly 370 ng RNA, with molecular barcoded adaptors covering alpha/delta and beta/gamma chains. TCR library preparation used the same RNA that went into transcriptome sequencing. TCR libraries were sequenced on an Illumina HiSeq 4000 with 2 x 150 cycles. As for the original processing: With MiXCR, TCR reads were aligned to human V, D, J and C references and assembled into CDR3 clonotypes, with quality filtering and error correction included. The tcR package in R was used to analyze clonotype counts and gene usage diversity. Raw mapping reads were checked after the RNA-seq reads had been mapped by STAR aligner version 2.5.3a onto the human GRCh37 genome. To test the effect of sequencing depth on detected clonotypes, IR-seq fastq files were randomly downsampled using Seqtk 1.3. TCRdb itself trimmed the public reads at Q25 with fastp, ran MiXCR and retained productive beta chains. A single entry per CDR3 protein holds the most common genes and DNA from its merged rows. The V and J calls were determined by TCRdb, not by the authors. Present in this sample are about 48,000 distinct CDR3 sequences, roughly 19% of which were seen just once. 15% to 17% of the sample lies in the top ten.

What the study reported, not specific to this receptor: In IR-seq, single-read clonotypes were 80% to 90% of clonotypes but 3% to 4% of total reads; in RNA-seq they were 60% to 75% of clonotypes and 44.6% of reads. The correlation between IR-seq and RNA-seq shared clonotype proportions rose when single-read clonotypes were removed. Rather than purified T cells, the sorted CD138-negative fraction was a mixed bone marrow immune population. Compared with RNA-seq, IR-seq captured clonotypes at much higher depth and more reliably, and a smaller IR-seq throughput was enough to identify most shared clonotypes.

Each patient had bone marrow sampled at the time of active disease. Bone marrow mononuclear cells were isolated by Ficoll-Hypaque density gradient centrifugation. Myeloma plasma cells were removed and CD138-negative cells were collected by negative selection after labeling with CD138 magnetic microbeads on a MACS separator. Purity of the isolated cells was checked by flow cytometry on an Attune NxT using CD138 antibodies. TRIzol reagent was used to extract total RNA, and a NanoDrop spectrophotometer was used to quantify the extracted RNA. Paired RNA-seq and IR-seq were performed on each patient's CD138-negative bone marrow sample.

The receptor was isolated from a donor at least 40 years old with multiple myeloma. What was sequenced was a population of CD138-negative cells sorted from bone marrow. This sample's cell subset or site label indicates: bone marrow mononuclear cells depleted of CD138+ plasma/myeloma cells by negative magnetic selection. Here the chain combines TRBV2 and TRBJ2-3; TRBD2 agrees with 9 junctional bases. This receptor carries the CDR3 CASSEGTSTTDTQYF. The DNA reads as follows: TGTGCCAGCAGTGAGGGGACTAGCACCACAGATACGCAGTATTTT.